A single sample is the source of the 3 T cell receptor beta chains below, sequenced in a study of prognosis after radiotherapy for stage I lung cancer. Multiplex PCR in two rounds served to amplify TCR beta CDR3 from genomic DNA. Individual primers that were specific to each TRBV and TRBJ gene served in first-round PCR. TCRdb itself ran the multiplex PCR reads through MiXCR, one entry per CDR3 protein. The profile shows around 59,000 distinct CDR3 sequences, 26% of them singletons. Here the sequenced sample was PBMCs, taken before or after stereotactic body radiation therapy (not recorded which). These receptor sequences come from a donor at least 50 years old with non-small cell lung cancer.

This clonotype has a count of ten or more. This chain links TRBV7-8 with TRBJ2-2; D tentatively reads TRBD1 or TRBD2 (5 bases each). The CDR3 runs to 15 residues. The ends were cut back, 5 bases at V and 6 bases at J, with 16 bases in the middle. Per the germline V gene, CDR1 is SGHVS and CDR2 is FQNEAQ. In nucleotides, the CDR3 is TGTGCCAGCAGCCCCGGGACGGTAATCGCCGGGGAGCTGTTTTTT. This encodes CASSPGTVIAGELFF.

Many counts were recorded for this clonotype. The chain couples TRBV2 to TRBJ2-4, with 8 bases fitting TRBD2. Germline CDR1 is SNHLY and CDR2 is FYNNEI. J was trimmed by 0 bases and V by 6 bases; bases with no gene match: 16. The length of the CDR3 is 19 residues. The CDR3 sequence is CASSGKGERGNLAKNIQYF. The CDR3 region has the DNA TGTGCCAGCAGCGGGAAGGGGGAGCGGGGGAATCTAGCCAAAAACATTCAGTACTTC.

About this clonotype itself: This sequence may be a read error, since a much larger clone differs from it by one base. The chain combines TRBV18 with TRBJ2-3; D possibly corresponds to TRBD1 (6 bases). Germline V gives CDR1 KGHSH, CDR2 LQKENI. The length of the CDR3 is 12 residues. CDR3: CASSPQGESHYF. The CDR3 DNA sequence: TGTGCCAGCTCACCACAGGGGGAGTCGCATTATTTT.